This T cell receptor beta chain was sequenced during a study of CXCR3-negative and CXCR3-positive naive CD8 T cells. Each TRB cDNA library was prepared by 5' RACE (with UMI labels). TCRdb reprocessed the 5' RACE reads and keeps a single row for each CDR3 protein, giving no DNA. The ten top clones account for approximately 1.5%, within a sample of about 92,000 distinct CDR3 sequences. Whole-study findings and limits: Naive subsets were similarly diverse, while memory CD8+ repertoires were much less diverse.

Turning to this clonotype: Its antigen is currently unknown.

Approximately 270,000 cells per CD8+ T cell subset were flow-sorted in triplicate. Naive CD8+ T cells showed CD45RO-CCR7+CD27+CD95-. Sample: naive CXCR3- CD8+ T cells from blood. Described subset: CD45RO-CCR7+CD27+CD95- naive CD8+ T cells lacking CXCR3 (TNR3-). This sequence was found in a human donor in good health. Some clones in this sample may be carry-over from other donors' samples.

The CDR3 loop reads CASSLGQGGYNEQFF. This sequence joins TRBV7-6 and TRBJ2-1; checking the TCRdb D call of TRBD1 is not possible without DNA. CDR3 length: 15 residues. Germline CDR1 is SGHVS and CDR2 is FNYEAQ.